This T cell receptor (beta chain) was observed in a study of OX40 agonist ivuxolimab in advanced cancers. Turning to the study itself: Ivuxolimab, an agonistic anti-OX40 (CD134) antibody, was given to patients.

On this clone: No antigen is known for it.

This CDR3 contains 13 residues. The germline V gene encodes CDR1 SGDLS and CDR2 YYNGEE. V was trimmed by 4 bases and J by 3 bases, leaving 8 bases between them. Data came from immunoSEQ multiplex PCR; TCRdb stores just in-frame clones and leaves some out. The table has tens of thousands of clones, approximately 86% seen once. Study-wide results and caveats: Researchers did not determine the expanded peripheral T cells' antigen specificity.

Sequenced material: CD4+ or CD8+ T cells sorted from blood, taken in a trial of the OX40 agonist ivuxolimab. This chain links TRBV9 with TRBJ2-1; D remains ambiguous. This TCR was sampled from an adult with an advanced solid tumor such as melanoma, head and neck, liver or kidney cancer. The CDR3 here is CASSLPGYNEQFF. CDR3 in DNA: TGTGCCAGCAGCTTACCGGGCTACAATGAGCAGTTCTTC.